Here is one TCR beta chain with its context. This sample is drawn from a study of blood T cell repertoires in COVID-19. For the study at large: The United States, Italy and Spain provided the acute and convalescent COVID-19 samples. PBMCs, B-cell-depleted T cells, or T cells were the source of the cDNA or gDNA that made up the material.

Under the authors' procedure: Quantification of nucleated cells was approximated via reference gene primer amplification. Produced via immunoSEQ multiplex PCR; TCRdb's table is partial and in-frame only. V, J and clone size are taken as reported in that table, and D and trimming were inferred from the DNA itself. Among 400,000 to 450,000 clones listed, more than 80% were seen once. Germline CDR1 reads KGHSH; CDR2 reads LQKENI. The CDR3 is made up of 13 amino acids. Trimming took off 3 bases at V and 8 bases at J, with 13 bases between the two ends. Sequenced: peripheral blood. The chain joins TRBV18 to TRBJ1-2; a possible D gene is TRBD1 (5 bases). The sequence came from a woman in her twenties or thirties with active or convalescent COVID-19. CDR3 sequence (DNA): TGTGCCAGCTCACCCAGGGAGGCGCGAGGCTACACCTTC. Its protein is CASSPREARGYTF.